This T cell receptor (beta chain) is drawn from a study of blood T cells in healthy people across ages. Study-level background: Template switching recovered approximately one barcoded beta molecule for every two T cells.

As regards this clonotype: Its specificity is unknown. Relative to the germline gene, one junction end is altered; a read error may explain this.

Germline CDR1 SGHTA, CDR2 FQGNSA. CDR3 length equals 14 residues. Study conclusions and caveats: Relative to aged donors, long-lived donors carried more naive CD4+ cells and displayed higher diversity. While age rose, TCR beta diversity per million T cells dropped in a roughly linear way.

Sample-barcoded 5' priming and a J-beta primer mix drove a second PCR of roughly 6 to 12 cycles. Each single sample gave us at least 2.5 million CDR3-containing paired-end reads. TCRdb passed the 5' RACE reads through MiXCR, listing each CDR3 protein once. The data hold 1.5 million to 2 million distinct CDR3 sequences, with approximately 39% observed a single time. The sequence came from a human donor in good health. The chain recombines TRBV7-2 with TRBJ2-5; 8 positions match TRBD1. The specimen was blood. CDR3 residues: CVSSFQTGAETQYF. CDR3 DNA: TGTGTCAGCAGCTTCCAGACAGGGGCGGAGACCCAGTACTTC.